The rows below give T cell receptor beta chains drawn from one sample of a study of cytomegalovirus exposure and HLA in healthy donors. The method was immunoSEQ multiplex PCR; TCRdb's version includes in-frame clones alone and lacks a portion of them. The sample consists of roughly 86,000 clones, about 71% of them appearing once. The sample consisted of PBMCs. These receptor sequences come from a man aged 55 to 70 in good health and CMV-seronegative. Both conserved end residues are part of each CDR3. A D gene is named only where the DNA matches it firmly. Expanded clones get a size class; other rows say once, few or many, or leave the size out.

D	J	V	size	DNA	CDR3
TRBD2	TRBJ2-7	TRBV18	.	TGTGCCAGCTCACCAGGGGGACTAGCGGGAGACTACGAGCAGTACTTC	CASSPGGLAGDYEQYF
TRBD1	TRBJ1-4	TRBV27	.	TGTGCCAGCAGAGCAGGACAGGGGAATGAAAAACTGTTTTTT	CASRAGQGNEKLFF
.	TRBJ2-6	TRBV7-9	.	TGTGCCAGCAGCCCTTGGACTCGAACTGGGGCCAACGTCCTGACTTTC	CASSPWTRTGANVLTF
TRBD1	TRBJ1-1	TRBV6-1	.	TGTGCCAGCAGTGAAGACAGGGGGCTACTCTCCACTGAAGCTTTCTTT	CASSEDRGLLSTEAFF
.	TRBJ2-2	TRBV23-1	.	TGCGCCAGCAGTCAACTCAACACCGGGGAGCTGTTTTTT	CASSQLNTGELFF
.	TRBJ2-5	TRBV15	.	TGTGCCACCAGCAGAGATCGTCAGACCCAGTACTTC	CATSRDRQTQYF
TRBD2	TRBJ2-1	TRBV4-3	.	TGCGCCAGCAGCCAAGAGGGCGGGGGGGCGCGGGAGCAGTTCTTC	CASSQEGGGAREQFF
.	TRBJ2-2	TRBV5-1	.	TGCGCCAGCAGCCCTGTGGGGGGAGACACCGGGGAGCTGTTTTTT	CASSPVGGDTGELFF
TRBD1	TRBJ1-4	TRBV9	few	TGTGCCAGCAGCGTAGCAGGGGGCAGGGCTAATGAAAAACTGTTTTTT	CASSVAGGRANEKLFF
.	TRBJ2-2	TRBV7-8	.	TGTGCCAGCAGCTTACGGGAAGCATACACCGGGGAGCTGTTTTTT	CASSLREAYTGELFF
.	TRBJ2-7	TRBV7-2	.	TGTGCCAGCAGCTTAGTTTCCGGTAGCGGCTACGAGCAGTACTTC	CASSLVSGSGYEQYF
.	TRBJ1-1	TRBV7-8	.	TGTGCCAGCAGCTTACGCCCCTACAGCGGCACTGAAGCTTTCTTT	CASSLRPYSGTEAFF
TRBD2	TRBJ2-1	TRBV11-3	.	TGTGCCAGCAGCCCGGGGGGCAATGAGCAGTTCTTC	CASSPGGNEQFF
.	TRBJ1-5	TRBV28	once	TGTGCCAGCAGTTTTGGGGGCGCGCAAACAAATCAGCCCCAGCATTTT	CASSFGGAQTNQPQHF
.	TRBJ2-5	TRBV19	.	TGTGCCAGTAGTATTCGCGGGGAGGAAGGAGAGACCCAGTACTTC	CASSIRGEEGETQYF
.	TRBJ1-5	TRBV28	.	TGTGCCAGCAGTTTGCACAGGCTCAATAGCAATCAGCCCCAGCATTTT	CASSLHRLNSNQPQHF
.	TRBJ2-5	TRBV5-1	.	TGCGCCAGCAGACTTGGTCCCCAAGAGACCCAGTACTTC	CASRLGPQETQYF
TRBD2	TRBJ2-3	TRBV6-5	.	TGTGCCAGCAGTCTGGAGCGGGGGGGCCGAGATACGCAGTATTTT	CASSLERGGRDTQYF
TRBD1	TRBJ1-1	TRBV5-4	.	TGTGCCAGCAGCAGGGACAGCACGAACACTGAAGCTTTCTTT	CASSRDSTNTEAFF
.	TRBJ2-5	TRBV4-3	.	TGCGCCAGCAGCCAGGAGGGACGGGAGACCCAGTACTTC	CASSQEGRETQYF
.	TRBJ1-2	TRBV5-6	.	TGTGCCAGCAGGTACAGGGACCCTGGCTACACCTTC	CASRYRDPGYTF
.	TRBJ2-3	TRBV7-2	.	TGTGCCAGCAGCCTTTCCTACGGGTCGCAGTATTTT	CASSLSYGSQYF
TRBD1	TRBJ2-5	TRBV10-3	once	TGTGCCATCAGGGGGGGACAGGGGGCTTTTGAGACCCAGTACTTC	CAIRGGQGAFETQYF
TRBD2	TRBJ2-1	TRBV19	.	TGTGCCAGTAGGGCTAGCGGGCGACTCTACAATGAGCAGTTCTTC	CASRASGRLYNEQFF
.	TRBJ1-5	TRBV21-1	.	TGTGCCAGCAGCAAAGAGCGGGACAGGGCCGGACAGCCCCAGCATTTT	CASSKERDRAGQPQHF
TRBD2	TRBJ2-1	TRBV29-1	.	TGCAGCGCTCTTTTGGCGGGGGGCTCCGGGCAGTTCTTC	CSALLAGGSGQFF
TRBD2	TRBJ2-7	TRBV7-8	.	TGTGCCAGCAGCTTAGCCGGCGGGAGGGCTATCGTCGAGCAGTACTTC	CASSLAGGRAIVEQYF
.	TRBJ2-7	TRBV9	few	TGTGCCAGCAGCGCAGACTATACCTCCTACGAGCAGTACTTC	CASSADYTSYEQYF
TRBD1	TRBJ2-7	TRBV7-8	.	TGTGCCAGCAGCTCGGACAGGGGAGGCGAGCAGTACTTC	CASSSDRGGEQYF
TRBD2	TRBJ2-7	TRBV6-6	.	TGTGCCAGCAGTTACAGCGGGACCAGCTCCTACGAGCAGTACTTC	CASSYSGTSSYEQYF
.	TRBJ2-3	TRBV14	.	TGTGCCAGCAGTCTTAATTCAGATACGCAGTATTTT	CASSLNSDTQYF
.	TRBJ2-2	TRBV7-2	.	TGTGCCAGCAGCTTAAACTCCGGGACAAACACCGGGGAGCTGTTTTTT	CASSLNSGTNTGELFF
.	TRBJ2-5	TRBV18	.	TGTGCCAGCTCAGAGGGCCCCCAAGAGACCCAGTACTTC	CASSEGPQETQYF
.	TRBJ1-2	TRBV5-1	.	TGCGCCAGCAGCCCGGGGGAGTATGGCTACACCTTC	CASSPGEYGYTF